What follows are 20 T cell receptor beta chains derived from one specimen sequenced in a study of T cell changes during pregnancy in multiple sclerosis. Sequenced by immunoSEQ multiplex PCR; TCRdb stores in-frame clones only, minus some. The table has around 61,000 clones, about 90% seen once. This material consisted of peripheral blood, taken in the third trimester of pregnancy. Receptor source: a female donor in good health, enrolled as a control in a pregnancy study.

The sample holds one count of this clone. The V and J genes are TRBV7-3 and TRBJ2-2; perhaps TRBD2 as D (6 bases). The length of the CDR3 is 14 residues. CDR1 and CDR2 from the germline V gene are SGHTA and FQGTGA. Trimming shortened V by 5 bases and J by 1 base, and 8 bases separated the two germline ends. DNA for the CDR3: TGTGCCAGCAGCGCCGGGGGGAACACCGGGGAGCTGTTTTTT. Translating it yields CASSAGGNTGELFF.

The gene calls are TRBV4-3 and TRBJ2-7, with 7 bases matching TRBD2. This CDR3 is built from 13 residues. Germline V gene sequence: CDR1 LGHNA, CDR2 YSLEER. The V segment lost 3 bases and the J segment 7 bases; nucleotides outside the gene matches: 6. The CDR3 reads CASSHRGGKEQYF. The CDR3 nucleotides read TGCGCCAGCAGCCACCGGGGAGGGAAAGAGCAGTACTTC.

The chain joins TRBV9 to TRBJ2-6; D unclear. This CDR3 has 14 amino acids. From germline, CDR1 is SGDLS and CDR2 YYNGEE. V was clipped by 6 bases and J by 4 bases, with 11 bases between them. This chain's CDR3 is CASTREVGANVLTF. The CDR3 DNA follows: TGTGCCAGCACGCGCGAGGTCGGGGCCAACGTCCTGACTTTC.

Comment on this clone: A read error may produce the germline difference seen at one junction end. V and J are TRBV7-3 and TRBJ2-3; TRBD2 matches at 9 bases. This CDR3 contains 15 residues. Germline-derived CDR1 and CDR2 are SGHTA and FQGTGA. CDR3 nucleotides: TGTGCCAGCAGCTTAGCCGGGACTAGCAAAGATACGCAGTATTTT. Amino acids: CASSLAGTSKDTQYF.

The chain carries TRBV25-1 and TRBJ2-1, with TRBD1 identical over 10 bases. The J segment lost 6 bases and the V segment lost 3 bases, leaving 8 bases of the junction unmatched. Per the germline V gene, CDR1 is MGHDK and CDR2 is SYGVNS. CDR3 length: 16 amino acids. CDR3 protein: CASSDSDRGSRNEQFF. As DNA, the CDR3 is TGTGCCAGCAGTGATTCGGACAGGGGGAGCCGCAATGAGCAGTTCTTC.

This chain uses TRBV5-1 with TRBJ2-5, with 7 bases identical to TRBD1. From germline, CDR1 is SGHRS and CDR2 YFSETQ. The ends lost 4 bases at V and 5 bases at J; junction bases unmatched: 14. The CDR3 has 16 amino acids. The CDR3 spells CASSGTGQSERETQYF. CDR3 DNA: TGCGCCAGCAGCGGAACGGGACAGAGCGAGCGGGAGACCCAGTACTTC. Full variable domain (outside the CDR3, taken from reference TRBV5-1 and TRBJ2-5): KAGVTQTPRYLIKTRGQQVTLSCSPISGHRSVSWYQQTPGQGLQFLFEYFSETQRNKGNFPGRFSGRQFSNSRSEMNVSTLELGDSALYLCASSGTGQSERETQYFGPGTRLLVL.

J is TRBJ1-4 and V is TRBV5-5, with D unclear. Trimming removed 0 bases from V and 4 bases from J, with 4 bases in between. Germline V gene lookup returns CDR1 SGHKS and CDR2 YYEKEE (reference sequence). The CDR3 runs 13 residues. As DNA, the CDR3 is TGTGCCAGCAGCTTGGACTATAATGAAAAACTGTTTTTT. This translates into CASSLDYNEKLFF.

This rearrangement joins TRBV9 to TRBJ1-1; TRBD1 is a possible D gene (5 bases). The CDR3 contains 15 residues. Germline V gives CDR1 SGDLS, CDR2 YYNGEE. V lost 4 bases to trimming and J lost 0 bases, with 13 bases between them. The chain's CDR3 is CASSKSGWLNTEAFF. The CDR3 region has the DNA TGTGCCAGCAGCAAGTCAGGGTGGTTGAACACTGAAGCTTTCTTT.

The V gene is TRBV10-3, the J gene TRBJ2-1, with D possibly being TRBD2 (6 bases). The CDR3 covers 17 residues. V lost 3 bases, J lost 10 bases, and 25 bases lay in between. Germline CDR1 is ENHRY and CDR2 is SYGVKD. The CDR3 DNA sequence: TGTGCCATCAGTGACTCCCTAGCGTACTACCGGTATTGGGAGCAGTTCTTC. Protein sequence: CAISDSLAYYRYWEQFF.

CDR3 nucleotides: TGTGCCAGCAGCGTGGGGCAACTGGGTGGAAACACCATATATTTT. As protein: CASSVGQLGGNTIYF. This chain connects TRBV9 to TRBJ1-3; D may be TRBD1 (5 bases). Between the trimmed V and J ends, which lost 2 bases and 3 bases, there was a span of 12 bases. Germline V gives CDR1 SGDLS, CDR2 YYNGEE. The CDR3 length is 15 residues.

The chain is built from TRBV2 and TRBJ2-3, with 7 bases that match TRBD2. The ends lost 6 bases at V and 3 bases at J; junction bases unmatched: 9. Germline V lookup: CDR1 SNHLY, CDR2 FYNNEI. CDR3 length equals 15 residues. The CDR3 is CASRLTSLQTDTQYF. The CDR3 coding sequence is TGTGCCAGCAGGCTGACTAGCTTACAGACAGATACGCAGTATTTT.

The chain joins TRBV5-6 to TRBJ2-3; TRBD1 aligns across 8 bases. CDR1 SGHDT and CDR2 YYEEEE come from the germline V gene. Germline trimming cut 4 bases from V and 6 bases from J; bases unmatched to any gene: 7. This CDR3 comprises 14 residues. CDR3: CASSATGVADTQYF. DNA for the CDR3: TGTGCCAGCAGCGCGACAGGGGTGGCGGATACGCAGTATTTT.

The rearrangement joins TRBV5-6 to TRBJ2-1, with D uncertain. Per germline, CDR1 SGHDT and CDR2 YYEEEE. The CDR3 is made up of 14 amino acids. V gave up 1 base and J gave up 3 bases, with 8 bases separating them. The CDR3 sequence is CASSLRQIYNEQFF. The CDR3 nucleotides read TGTGCCAGCAGCTTGCGTCAGATCTACAATGAGCAGTTCTTC.

The chain is built from TRBV7-9 and TRBJ1-2; no clear D gene. Germline CDR1 is SEHNR and CDR2 is FQNEAQ (reference sequence). Deletions cut 1 base from V and 10 bases from J, with 19 bases between. This CDR3 region has 15 residues. CDR3 region: CASSLVGDPPGYYTF. Here the CDR3 DNA reads TGTGCCAGCAGCTTAGTGGGCGACCCTCCGGGGTACTACACCTTC.

This chain links TRBV9 with TRBJ2-7; D gene uncertain. The V end was cut by 7 bases, the J end by 0 bases, with 11 bases between. The length of the CDR3 is 13 residues. Germline CDR1 reads SGDLS; CDR2 reads YYNGEE. The CDR3 coding sequence is TGTGCCAGCGCGGCCCTCGACTCCTACGAGCAGTACTTC. Residues: CASAALDSYEQYF.

Here the CDR3 DNA reads TGTGCCAGCAGCTTGACATCTCTTAATGAAAAACTGTTTTTT. Protein: CASSLTSLNEKLFF. This rearrangement joins TRBV7-9 to TRBJ1-4; the D is unclear. The CDR3 sequence is 14 residues long. The germline CDR1 and CDR2 sequences are SEHNR and FQNEAQ (reference sequence). V was clipped by 3 bases and J by 4 bases, with 9 bases between them.

The CDR3 sequence: CASSLEVWAGNIYEQYF. CDR3 nucleotide sequence: TGCGCCAGCAGCTTGGAGGTTTGGGCAGGGAATATATACGAGCAGTACTTC. V is TRBV5-1 and J is TRBJ2-7; TRBD1 is a possible D gene (5 bases). The V gene's germline CDR1 is SGHRS and CDR2 YFSETQ. The CDR3 has 17 amino acids. The V and J ends lost 0 bases and 4 bases respectively, with 20 bases between them.

This chain connects TRBV5-1 to TRBJ2-2; 8 nucleotides line up with TRBD1. After removal of 4 bases from V and 5 bases from J, the junction contained 7 bases not matched to a gene. This CDR3 is built from 15 residues. Germline V gene lookup returns CDR1 SGHRS and CDR2 YFSETQ. CDR3 sequence (DNA): TGCGCCAGCAGCGGCTCACAGGGGGATACCGGGGAGCTGTTTTTT. Translation: CASSGSQGDTGELFF.

The genes are TRBV10-3 and TRBJ2-7; 9 nucleotides match TRBD2. With V trimmed by 4 bases and J by 3 bases, 4 bases remained unmatched. The length of the CDR3 is 14 residues. Germline V gene data show CDR1 as ENHRY and CDR2 as SYGVKD. CDR3 protein: CAISGASGDYEQYF. The CDR3 DNA follows: TGTGCCATCAGTGGGGCTAGCGGGGACTACGAGCAGTACTTC.

V is TRBV29-1 and J is TRBJ1-3, with D uncertain. V lost 4 bases and J 4 bases, leaving 8 bases between the germline ends. Germline V gives CDR1 SQVTM, CDR2 ANQGSEA. The length of the CDR3 is 12 residues. In nucleotides, the CDR3 is TGCAGCGTTGTGTGGGAGGGAAACACCATATATTTT. The encoded protein is CSVVWEGNTIYF.